This T cell receptor (beta chain) was recovered during a study of beta chain features in type 1 diabetes. Findings and limits, study-wide: Cells carrying high TCR expression could end up over-represented when cDNA is sequenced. Any HLA-type effect on TCRB rearrangement remained unresolved here. Researchers report that Type 1 diabetes patients had moderately but significantly shorter TCRB CDR3s across all four CD4+ subsets.

Approximately 100 mL of blood, on average, came from one heparinised draw per donor. Via the markers CD45RO/CCR7/CD25/CD127/CD95/CD27, stem cell-like memory, regulatory, central memory and naive CD4+ cells were sorted. As every portion of the isolated RNA was reverse transcribed, the sequencing read expressed TCRB transcripts. Data came from immunoSEQ multiplex PCR; TCRdb stores just in-frame clones and leaves some out. The sample gives 20,000 to 25,000 clones, roughly two thirds of which show up once; 3.5% to 4.5% is in the top ten. Notes on this clone: Its antigen is not known.

The CDR3 runs 16 residues. From germline, CDR1 is LGHNA and CDR2 YSLEER. V shed 0 bases, J shed 2 bases, and the junction held 6 bases outside the gene matches. The rearrangement links TRBV4-3 to TRBJ2-7, with 8 bases that match TRBD2. This clonotype originated in a man aged 18 to 29 with type 1 diabetes. The sequenced sample was Tregs from blood. The CDR3 sequence is CASSQDVTGGAYEQYF. DNA for the CDR3: TGCGCCAGCAGCCAAGATGTAACGGGGGGGGCCTACGAGCAGTACTTC.